This T cell receptor (beta chain) was sequenced for a study of metastatic and nonmetastatic thyroid tumors. Study-wide background: Blood and tumor or nodule tissue repertoires from malignant and benign thyroid patients were compared.

All patients reached thyroid surgery having received no treatment beforehand. How the authors handled the data: Clinicopathological groups supplied CDR3 differences that were used to build a distant-metastasis classifier for papillary thyroid cancer. TCRdb reanalyzed the PCR reads with MiXCR. These V and J calls derive from TCRdb rather than the authors' analysis. The data show approximately 16,000 clones, around 33% seen once. CDR1 DFQATT and CDR2 SNEGSKA come from the germline V gene (reference sequence). The CDR3 loop spans 16 amino acids. The V and J ends lost 4 bases and 5 bases, in that order; junction bases with no gene match: 16. This clone ranks as medium-sized. The antigen is undetermined. Broader study findings: When malignant thyroid tumors were compared with benign nodules, TCR beta diversity was reportedly significantly higher in the malignant tumors. This held in both blood and tumor samples.

The sequencing input was tumor tissue. V and J are TRBV20-1 and TRBJ2-7, with 8 bases aligning to TRBD2. The sequence derives from a male donor with papillary thyroid cancer or a benign thyroid nodule (not recorded which). Some clones in this sample may be carry-over from other donors' samples. The CDR3 region is CSAMVSGGEELNEQYF. CDR3 DNA: TGCAGTGCTATGGTTTCGGGAGGGGAAGAGCTAAACGAGCAGTACTTC.